This T cell receptor (beta chain) stems from a study of T cells in Graves' hyperthyroidism and ophthalmopathy. Across the whole study: Peripheral blood collection took place at initial diagnosis, before any treatment. General study findings and limits: Separating ophthalmopathy from stable hyperthyroidism was achieved by a 13 V-J model.

The CDR3 totals 15 residues. V gave up 1 base and J gave up 0 bases, with 9 bases separating them. CDR1 is SGHAT, CDR2 FQNNGV, per germline. Patients were excluded because of uncontrolled infection, other autoimmune disease, pregnancy or lactation. PBMCs stemmed from 10 ml fresh peripheral blood. Amplification targeted TCR beta CDR3 regions from RNA transcripts. Researchers ran a first-round RT-PCR on the TCR CDR3 using the HTBI primer set. Using its own MiXCR run on the multiplex PCR reads, TCRdb lists one record per CDR3 protein. The repertoire holds approximately 610,000 distinct CDR3 sequences, with roughly 14% as singletons. This clonotype was observed at least ten times. Its antigen is not identified.

The TCR originated in a middle-aged woman with Graves' ophthalmopathy. Input material: blood. The J gene is TRBJ1-1, the V gene TRBV11-2; maybe TRBD1 (5 bases). CDR3 protein: CASSLGPGMNTEAFF. The CDR3 region has the DNA TGTGCCAGCAGCTTAGGTCCAGGGATGAACACTGAAGCTTTCTTT.